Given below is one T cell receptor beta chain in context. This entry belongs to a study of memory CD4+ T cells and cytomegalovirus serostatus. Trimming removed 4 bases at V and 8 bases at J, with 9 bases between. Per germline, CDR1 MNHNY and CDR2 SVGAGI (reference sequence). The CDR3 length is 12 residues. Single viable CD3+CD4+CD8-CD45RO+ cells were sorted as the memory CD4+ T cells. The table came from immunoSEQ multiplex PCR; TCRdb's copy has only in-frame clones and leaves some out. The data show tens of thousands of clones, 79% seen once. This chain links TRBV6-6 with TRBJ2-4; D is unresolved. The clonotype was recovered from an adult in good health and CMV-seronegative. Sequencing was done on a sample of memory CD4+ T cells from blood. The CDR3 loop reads CASSLGVDIQYF. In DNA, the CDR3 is TGTGCCAGCAGTTTAGGAGTGGACATTCAGTACTTC.